This TCR beta chain was found in a study of tumor and adjacent non-tumor tissue in lung cancer. About the research overall: Samples averaged about 3.8 million productive TCRbeta reads each.

No cell sorting was done before RNA was extracted from the tissue. The CDR3 has 13 residues. Germline V gives CDR1 DFQATT, CDR2 SNEGSKA (reference sequence). A modified ARM-PCR protocol with three rounds of nested PCR amplified TCRbeta. Each CDR3 protein gets one entry after TCRdb re-called the multiplex PCR reads with MiXCR. Seen here are under 250,000 distinct CDR3 sequences, around 71% observed once, and the top ten hold approximately 25%. What was sequenced was lung tumor tissue. This chain joins TRBV20-1 and TRBJ1-1; no firm D call. The sequence was obtained from a man aged 55 to 70 with non-small cell lung cancer. DNA for the CDR3: TGCACTGCCGCTTGGCTGGGCTACACTGAAGCTTTCTTT. This sequence encodes CTAAWLGYTEAFF.